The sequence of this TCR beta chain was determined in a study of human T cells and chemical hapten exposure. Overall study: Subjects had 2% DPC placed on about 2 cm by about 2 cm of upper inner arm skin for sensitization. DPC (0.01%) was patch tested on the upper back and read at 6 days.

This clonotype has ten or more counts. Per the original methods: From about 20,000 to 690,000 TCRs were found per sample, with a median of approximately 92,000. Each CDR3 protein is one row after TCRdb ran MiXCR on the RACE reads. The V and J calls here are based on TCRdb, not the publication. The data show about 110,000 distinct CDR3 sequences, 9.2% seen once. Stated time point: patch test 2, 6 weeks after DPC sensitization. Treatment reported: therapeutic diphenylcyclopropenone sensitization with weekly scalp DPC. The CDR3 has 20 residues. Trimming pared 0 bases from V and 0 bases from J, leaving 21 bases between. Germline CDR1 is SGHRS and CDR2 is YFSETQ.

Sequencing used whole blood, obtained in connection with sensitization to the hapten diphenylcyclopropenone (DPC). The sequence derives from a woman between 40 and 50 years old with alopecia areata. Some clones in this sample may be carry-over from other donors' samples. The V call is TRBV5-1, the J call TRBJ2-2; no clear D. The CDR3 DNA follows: TGCGCCAGCAGCTTGGGTGGCAGCAATCCTCTAGGCACGAACACCGGGGAGCTGTTTTTT. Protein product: CASSLGGSNPLGTNTGELFF.